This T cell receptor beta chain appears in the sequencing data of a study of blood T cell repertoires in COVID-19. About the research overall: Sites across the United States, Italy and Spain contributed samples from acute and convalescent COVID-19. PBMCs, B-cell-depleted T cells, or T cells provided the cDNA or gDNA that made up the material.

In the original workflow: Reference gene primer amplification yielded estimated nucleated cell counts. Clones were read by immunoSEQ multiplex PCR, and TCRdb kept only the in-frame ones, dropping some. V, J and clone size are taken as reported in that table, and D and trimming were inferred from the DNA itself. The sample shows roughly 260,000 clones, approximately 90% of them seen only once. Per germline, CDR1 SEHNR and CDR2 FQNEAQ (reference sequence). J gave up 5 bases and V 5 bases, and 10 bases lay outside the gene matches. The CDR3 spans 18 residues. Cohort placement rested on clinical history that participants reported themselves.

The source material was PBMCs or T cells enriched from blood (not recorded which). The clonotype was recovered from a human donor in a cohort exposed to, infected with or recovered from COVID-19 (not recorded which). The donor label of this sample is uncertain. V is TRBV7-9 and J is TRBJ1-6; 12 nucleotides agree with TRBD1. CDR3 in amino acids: CASSIGTGGVGNNSPLHF. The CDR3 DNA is TGTGCCAGCAGCATCGGGACAGGGGGCGTTGGGAATAATTCACCCCTCCACTTT.